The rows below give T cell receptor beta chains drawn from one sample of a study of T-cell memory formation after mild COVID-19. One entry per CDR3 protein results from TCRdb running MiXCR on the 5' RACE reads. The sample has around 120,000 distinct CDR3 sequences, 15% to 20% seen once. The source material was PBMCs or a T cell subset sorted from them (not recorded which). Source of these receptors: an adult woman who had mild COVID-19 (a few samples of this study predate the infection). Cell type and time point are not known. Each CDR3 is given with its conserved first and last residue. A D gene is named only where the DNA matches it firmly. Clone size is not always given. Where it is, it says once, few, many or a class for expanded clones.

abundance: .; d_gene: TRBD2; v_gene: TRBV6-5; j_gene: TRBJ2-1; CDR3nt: TGTGCCAGCAGACCCCTAGCGGGAGGGTTTAGCTCCTACAATGAGCAGTTCTTC; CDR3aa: CASRPLAGGFSSYNEQFF
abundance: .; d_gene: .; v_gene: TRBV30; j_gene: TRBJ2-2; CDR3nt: TGTGCCTGGAGTGAATTGGGCGGGGAGCTGTTTTTT; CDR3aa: CAWSELGGELFF
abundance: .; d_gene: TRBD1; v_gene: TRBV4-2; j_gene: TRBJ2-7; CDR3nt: TGTGCCAGCAGCCTCTCTGGACAGGGTTACGAGCAGTACTTC; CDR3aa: CASSLSGQGYEQYF
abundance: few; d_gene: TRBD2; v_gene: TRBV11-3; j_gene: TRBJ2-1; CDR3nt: TGTGCCAGCAGCTATTTCAGCGGGATGGATGAGCAGTTCTTC; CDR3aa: CASSYFSGMDEQFF
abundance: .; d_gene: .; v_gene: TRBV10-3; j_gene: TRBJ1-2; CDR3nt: TGTGCCATCAACGGAAACCCCTCGTTAAACTATGGCTACACCTTC; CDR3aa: CAINGNPSLNYGYTF
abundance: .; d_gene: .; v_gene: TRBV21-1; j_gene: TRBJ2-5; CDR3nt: TGTGCCAGCAGCAAAGGGATGGCGCCCCAGTACTTC; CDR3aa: CASSKGMAPQYF
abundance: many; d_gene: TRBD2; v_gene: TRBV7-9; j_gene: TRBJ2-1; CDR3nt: TGTGCCAGCAGCCGGACTAGCGGCTACAATGAGCAGTTCTTC; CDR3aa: CASSRTSGYNEQFF
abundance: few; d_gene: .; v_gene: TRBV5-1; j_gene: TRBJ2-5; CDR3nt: TGCGCCAGCAGCTGGTTGGGGGAGACCCAGTACTTC; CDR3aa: CASSWLGETQYF
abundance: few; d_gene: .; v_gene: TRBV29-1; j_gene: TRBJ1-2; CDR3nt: TGCAGCGTCGGAGCCGCCGGCTACACCTTC; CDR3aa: CSVGAAGYTF
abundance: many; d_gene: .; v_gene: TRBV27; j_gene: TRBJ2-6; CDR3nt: TGTGCCAGCTCTTCAGCTGTCGGGGCCAACGTCCTGACTTTC; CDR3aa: CASSSAVGANVLTF
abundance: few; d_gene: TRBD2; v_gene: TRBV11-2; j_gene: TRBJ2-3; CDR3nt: TGTGCCAGCAGCTTAGGCCGGAGCGGGAGAAGAACAGATACGCAGTATTTT; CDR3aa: CASSLGRSGRRTDTQYF
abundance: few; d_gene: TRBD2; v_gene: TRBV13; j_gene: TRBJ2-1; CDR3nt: TGTGCCAGCAGGCTCCCGGTAGCGGGGACGGAGCAGTTCTTC; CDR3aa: CASRLPVAGTEQFF
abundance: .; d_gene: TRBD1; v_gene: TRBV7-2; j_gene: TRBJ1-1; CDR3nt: TGTGCCAGCAGCCAGGACAGGGGGAACACTGAAGCTTTCTTT; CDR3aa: CASSQDRGNTEAFF
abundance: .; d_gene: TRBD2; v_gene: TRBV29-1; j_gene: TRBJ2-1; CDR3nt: TGCAGCGTTGAAGGGGCTAGCGGGGTCTATGAGCAGTTCTTC; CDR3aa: CSVEGASGVYEQFF
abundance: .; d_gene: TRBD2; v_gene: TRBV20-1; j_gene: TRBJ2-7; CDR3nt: TGCAGTGCTAGAGATCAGTGGGGACTAGCGGGAGGAAACGAGCAGTACTTC; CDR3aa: CSARDQWGLAGGNEQYF
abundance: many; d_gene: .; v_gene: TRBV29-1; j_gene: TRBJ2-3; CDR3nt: TGCAGCGTCCCTCCCGGCCATGCGGCGGGGACGCAGTATTTT; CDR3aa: CSVPPGHAAGTQYF
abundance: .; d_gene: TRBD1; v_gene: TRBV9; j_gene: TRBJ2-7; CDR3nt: TGTGCCAGCAGCTCACCCCTAGGACAGGGGAACTACGAGCAGTACTTC; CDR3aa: CASSSPLGQGNYEQYF
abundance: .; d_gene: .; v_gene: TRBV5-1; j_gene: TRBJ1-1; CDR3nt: TGCGCCAGCAGCTCCACGGTGAACACTGAAGCTTTCTTT; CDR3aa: CASSSTVNTEAFF
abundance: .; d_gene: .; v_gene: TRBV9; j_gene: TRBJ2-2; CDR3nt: TGTGCCAGCAGCGTAGTCTCCCAGGCGAACACCGGGGAGCTGTTTTTT; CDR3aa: CASSVVSQANTGELFF
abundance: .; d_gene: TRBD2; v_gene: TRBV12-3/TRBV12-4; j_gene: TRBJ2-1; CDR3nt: TGTGCCAGCAGCCTAGTTCGCGGGGGGCAAGGCTCCTACAATGAGCAGTTCTTC; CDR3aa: CASSLVRGGQGSYNEQFF
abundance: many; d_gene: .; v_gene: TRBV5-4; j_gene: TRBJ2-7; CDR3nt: TGTGCCAGCAGCAGGGACATTTACGAGCAGTACTTC; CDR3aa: CASSRDIYEQYF
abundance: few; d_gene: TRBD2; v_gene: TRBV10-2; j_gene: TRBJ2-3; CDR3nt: TGCGCCAGCAAGACTAGCGGGGCTCTTCTCACAGATACGCAGTATTTT; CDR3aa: CASKTSGALLTDTQYF
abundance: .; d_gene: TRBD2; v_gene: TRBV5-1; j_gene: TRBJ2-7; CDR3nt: TGCGCCAGCAGCTATTATAGCGGGAGGGCGGTTGAGCAGTACTTC; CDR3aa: CASSYYSGRAVEQYF
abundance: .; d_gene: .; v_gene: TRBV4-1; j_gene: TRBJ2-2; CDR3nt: TGCGCCAGCAGCCAAGAGGGGCCGGTTACCGGGGAGCTGTTTTTT; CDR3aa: CASSQEGPVTGELFF